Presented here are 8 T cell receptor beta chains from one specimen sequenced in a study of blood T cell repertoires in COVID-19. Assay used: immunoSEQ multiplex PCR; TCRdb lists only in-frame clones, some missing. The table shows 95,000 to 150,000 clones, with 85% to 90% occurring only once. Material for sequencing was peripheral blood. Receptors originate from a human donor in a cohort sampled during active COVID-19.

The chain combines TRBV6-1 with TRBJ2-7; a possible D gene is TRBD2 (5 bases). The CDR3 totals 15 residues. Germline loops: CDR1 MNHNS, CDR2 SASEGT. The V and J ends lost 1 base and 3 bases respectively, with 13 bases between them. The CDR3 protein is CASSEEMTNGYEQYF. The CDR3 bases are TGTGCCAGCAGTGAAGAAATGACTAACGGCTACGAGCAGTACTTC.

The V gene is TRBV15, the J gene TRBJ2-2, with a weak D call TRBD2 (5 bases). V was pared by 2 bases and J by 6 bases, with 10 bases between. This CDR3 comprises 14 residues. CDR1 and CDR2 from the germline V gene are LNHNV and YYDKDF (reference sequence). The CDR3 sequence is CATSRSRGSGELFF. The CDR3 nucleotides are TGTGCCACCAGCAGATCCCGGGGTTCCGGGGAGCTGTTTTTT.

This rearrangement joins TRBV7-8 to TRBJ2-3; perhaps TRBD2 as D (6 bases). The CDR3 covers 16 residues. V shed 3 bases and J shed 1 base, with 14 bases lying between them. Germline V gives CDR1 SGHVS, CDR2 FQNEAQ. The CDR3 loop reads CASSFDLRGGTDTQYF. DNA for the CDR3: TGTGCCAGCAGCTTCGACTTGCGGGGAGGCACAGATACGCAGTATTTT.

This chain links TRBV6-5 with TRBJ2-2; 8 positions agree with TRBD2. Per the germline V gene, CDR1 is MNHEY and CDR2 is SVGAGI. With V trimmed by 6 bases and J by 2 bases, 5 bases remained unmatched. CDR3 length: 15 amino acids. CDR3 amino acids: CASRTSARNTGELFF. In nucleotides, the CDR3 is TGTGCCAGCAGGACTAGCGCCCGCAACACCGGGGAGCTGTTTTTT.

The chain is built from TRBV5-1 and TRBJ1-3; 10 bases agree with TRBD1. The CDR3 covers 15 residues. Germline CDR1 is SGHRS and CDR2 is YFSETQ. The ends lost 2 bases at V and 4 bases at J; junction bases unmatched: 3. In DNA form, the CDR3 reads TGCGCCAGCAGCTTAGACAGGGGGCTCGGAAACACCATATATTTT. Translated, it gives CASSLDRGLGNTIYF.

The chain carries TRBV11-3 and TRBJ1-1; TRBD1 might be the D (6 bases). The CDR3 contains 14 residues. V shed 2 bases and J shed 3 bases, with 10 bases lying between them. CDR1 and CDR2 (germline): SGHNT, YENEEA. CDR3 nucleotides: TGTGCCAGCAGCTTAAGAGGGGGGGACACTGAAGCTTTCTTT. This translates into CASSLRGGDTEAFF.

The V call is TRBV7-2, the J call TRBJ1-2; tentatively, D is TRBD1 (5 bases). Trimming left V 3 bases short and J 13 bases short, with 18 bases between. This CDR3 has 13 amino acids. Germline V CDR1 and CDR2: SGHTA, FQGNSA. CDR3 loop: CASSLQTGDKGTF. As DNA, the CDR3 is TGTGCCAGCAGCTTGCAAACGGGGGATAAAGGCACCTTC.

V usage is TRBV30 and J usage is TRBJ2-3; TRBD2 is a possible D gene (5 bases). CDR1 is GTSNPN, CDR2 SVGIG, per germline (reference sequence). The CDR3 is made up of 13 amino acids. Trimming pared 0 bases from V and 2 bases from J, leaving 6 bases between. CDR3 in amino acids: CAWSVRVTDTQYF. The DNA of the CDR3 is TGTGCCTGGAGTGTGAGGGTCACAGATACGCAGTATTTT.